What follows are 5 T cell receptor beta chains derived from one specimen sequenced in a study of low-dose radiotherapy and immunotherapy resistance in tumors. Sample time point: after trial treatment. The treatment: LDRT plus nivolumab, ipilimumab, low-dose cyclophosphamide and aspirin (RACIN trial). Primers targeting TRAV and TRBV primed first-strand cDNA, covering alpha and beta chains. Both a constant-region primer and a V-primer adapter served to amplify TCRs across 20 PCR cycles. TCRdb analysed the reads with MiXCR anew, one entry per CDR3 protein. The table records roughly 95,000 distinct CDR3 sequences, 20% to 25% of them present only once. Sequenced here: PBMCs, sampled after low-dose radiotherapy plus immunotherapy. These TCRs come from a female donor with ovarian cancer.

There are many counts of this clonotype. The V and J genes are TRBV29-1 and TRBJ1-6; a possible D gene is TRBD1 (6 bases). The CDR3 is 14 residues long. CDR1 and CDR2 (germline): SQVTM, ANQGSEA. The V end was cut by 6 bases, the J end by 7 bases, with 16 bases between. The CDR3 DNA follows: TGCAGCGTCGGAGCCGGGACACAAAATTCACCCCTCCACTTT. It is translated as CSVGAGTQNSPLHF.

This clonotype appeared many times. This chain links TRBV7-6 with TRBJ2-7; TRBD2 aligns across 7 bases. CDR1 is SGHVS, CDR2 FNYEAQ, per germline. CDR3 size: 16 residues. V lost 1 base, J lost 7 bases, and 13 bases stayed unmatched. The CDR3 bases are TGTGCCAGCAGCTTAGGGGCGGTCGGGACTACCGGGGAGCAGTACTTC. Translating gives CASSLGAVGTTGEQYF.

This clonotype was found many times. The chain uses TRBV20-1 and TRBJ1-1, with D unresolved. Germline V CDR1 and CDR2: DFQATT, SNEGSKA (reference sequence). The CDR3 covers 15 residues. The V gene lost 1 base and the J gene lost 4 bases, with 16 bases spanning the gap. The CDR3 region is CSARGTPAASTEAFF. In nucleotides, the CDR3 is TGCAGTGCTAGAGGCACACCCGCCGCTAGCACTGAAGCTTTCTTT.

The chain couples TRBV4-2 to TRBJ2-2; 10 bases agree with TRBD1. CDR3 length: 16 residues. Trimming took 5 bases from V and 1 from J; bases not matched to a gene: 4. Germline values: CDR1 LGHNA, CDR2 YNFKEQ. This chain's CDR3 is CASSDRDRGNTGELFF. The CDR3 DNA is TGTGCCAGCAGCGACCGGGACAGGGGGAACACCGGGGAGCTGTTTTTT.

The chain carries TRBV6-2 or TRBV6-3 and TRBJ2-5, with D possibly matching TRBD2 (5 bases). This CDR3 contains 14 residues. V was shortened by 8 bases and J by 4 bases, with 17 bases between the two germline ends. Germline values: CDR1 MNHEY, CDR2 SVGEGT. The DNA for the CDR3 is TGTGCCAGCTCGGTCAGAGGAGGTGGAGAGACCCAGTACTTC. Amino acid sequence: CASSVRGGGETQYF.